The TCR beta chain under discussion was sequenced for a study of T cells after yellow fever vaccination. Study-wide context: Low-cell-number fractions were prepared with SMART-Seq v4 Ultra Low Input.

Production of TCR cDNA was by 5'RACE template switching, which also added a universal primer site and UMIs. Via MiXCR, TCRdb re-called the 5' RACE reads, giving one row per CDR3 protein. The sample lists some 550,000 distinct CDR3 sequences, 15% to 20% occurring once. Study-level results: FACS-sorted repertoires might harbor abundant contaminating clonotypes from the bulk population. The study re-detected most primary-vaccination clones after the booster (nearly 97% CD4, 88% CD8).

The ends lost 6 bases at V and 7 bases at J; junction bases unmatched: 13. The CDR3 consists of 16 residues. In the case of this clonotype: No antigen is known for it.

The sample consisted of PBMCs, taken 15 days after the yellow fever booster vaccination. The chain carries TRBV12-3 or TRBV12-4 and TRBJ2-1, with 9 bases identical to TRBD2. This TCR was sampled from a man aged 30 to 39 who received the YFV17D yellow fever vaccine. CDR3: CASRDRAGGPGNEQFF. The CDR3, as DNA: TGTGCCAGCAGGGACCGCGCGGGAGGGCCGGGTAATGAGCAGTTCTTC.